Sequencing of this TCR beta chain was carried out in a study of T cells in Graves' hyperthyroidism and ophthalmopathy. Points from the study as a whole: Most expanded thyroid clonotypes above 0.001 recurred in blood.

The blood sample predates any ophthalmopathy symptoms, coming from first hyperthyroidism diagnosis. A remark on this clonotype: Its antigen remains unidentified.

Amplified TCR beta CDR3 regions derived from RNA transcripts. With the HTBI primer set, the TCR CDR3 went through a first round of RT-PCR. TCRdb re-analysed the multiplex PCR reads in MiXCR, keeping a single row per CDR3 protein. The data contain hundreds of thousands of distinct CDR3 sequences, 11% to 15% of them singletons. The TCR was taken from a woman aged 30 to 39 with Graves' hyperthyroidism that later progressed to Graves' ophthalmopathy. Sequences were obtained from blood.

The CDR3 spells CASSVETAYTEAFF. Written as DNA, the CDR3 is TGTGCCAGCAGCGTAGAGACAGCCTACACTGAAGCTTTCTTT. This chain links TRBV9 with TRBJ1-1, with a possible D match to TRBD1 (5 bases). The ends were cut back, 0 bases at V and 3 bases at J, with 9 bases in the middle. CDR3 size: 14 residues. CDR1 and CDR2 from the germline V gene are SGDLS and YYNGEE.